These T cell receptor beta chains were read from a single sample in a study of blood T cell repertoires in COVID-19. The repertoire was sequenced with immunoSEQ multiplex PCR; TCRdb's copy has only in-frame clones and lacks some. The data hold a few hundred thousand clones, with roughly 90% observed a single time. Material: peripheral blood. The receptors stem from a woman aged 45-60 years with active or convalescent COVID-19. The conserved cysteine and the conserved F or W are not part of the CDR3 here.

V: TRBV5-4
J: TRBJ2-1
CDR3: ASSSRLAGDNEQF

V: TRBV5-1
J: TRBJ2-7
CDR3: ASSMTGDPYEQY

V: TRBV7-2
J: TRBJ1-2
CDR3: ASSFARGSYGYT

V: TRBV19
J: TRBJ2-5
CDR3: ASSKAGGREETQY

V: TRBV18
J: TRBJ1-6
CDR3: ASSTGAGATYNSPLH

V: TRBV7-3
J: TRBJ1-2
CDR3: ASSYYTAEARYGYT

V: TRBV19
J: TRBJ2-1
CDR3: ASSFTGTGGYNEQF

V: TRBV7-8
J: TRBJ2-7
CDR3: ASSTSTANYEQY

V: TRBV5-1
J: TRBJ1-6
CDR3: ASSHGQGYNSPLH

V: TRBV12-3/TRBV12-4
J: TRBJ2-3
CDR3: ASSSIDTQY

V: TRBV3-1/TRBV3-2
J: TRBJ2-2
CDR3: ASSQVGTSGVYLMFANTGELF

V: TRBV5-6
J: TRBJ1-1
CDR3: ASTKDRVWTEAF

V: TRBV3-1/TRBV3-2
J: TRBJ2-1
CDR3: ASSQESLRTSLHNEQF

V: TRBV4-1
J: TRBJ2-7
CDR3: ASSQDLSGGEQY

V: TRBV12-3/TRBV12-4
J: TRBJ1-1
CDR3: ASSLVGLEAF

V: TRBV27
J: TRBJ1-1
CDR3: ASHRGTMNTEAF

V: TRBV3-1/TRBV3-2
J: TRBJ2-3
CDR3: ASSTLAGSTDTQY

V: TRBV4-1
J: TRBJ1-4
CDR3: ASSPWTPTNEKLF

V: TRBV5-1
J: TRBJ2-1
CDR3: ASSYRTVLSSYNEQF

V: TRBV10-3
J: TRBJ2-1
CDR3: AISGGGRTLLSGSYNEQF

V: TRBV2
J: TRBJ1-1
CDR3: ASSGEVSEAF

V: TRBV7-2
J: TRBJ1-2
CDR3: ASSLEAGPYGYT

V: TRBV30
J: TRBJ2-7
CDR3: AWSVLAAYEQY

V: TRBV5-1
J: TRBJ2-1
CDR3: ASSATSDNEQF

V: TRBV28
J: TRBJ2-7
CDR3: ASSLLTGGSYEQY

V: TRBV19
J: TRBJ2-7
CDR3: ASSKGAGYEQY

V: TRBV11-3
J: TRBJ2-2
CDR3: ASSLERGGTTGELF

V: TRBV7-3
J: TRBJ2-1
CDR3: ASSQSGSGYEQF

V: TRBV4-3
J: TRBJ1-2
CDR3: ASSEAVAGAGGYT

V: TRBV6-5
J: TRBJ1-3
CDR3: ASSRIAGNTIY

V: TRBV3-1/TRBV3-2
J: TRBJ1-1
CDR3: ASSQEGQGRMNTEAF

V: TRBV11-2
J: TRBJ2-1
CDR3: ASRRTSGSLNEQF

V: TRBV18
J: TRBJ2-7
CDR3: ASSPETGEDEQY

V: TRBV29-1
J: TRBJ2-7
CDR3: SVQLGLAAYEQY

V: TRBV15
J: TRBJ1-3
CDR3: ATSRGAQDRFRNTIY

V: TRBV11-2
J: TRBJ2-1
CDR3: ASSLDFSNEQF

V: TRBV28
J: TRBJ1-5
CDR3: ASNNGQGNQPQH

V: TRBV27
J: TRBJ2-7
CDR3: ASSLSTPGLEM

V: TRBV11-2
J: TRBJ1-2
CDR3: ASSLTYYGYT

V: TRBV11-2
J: TRBJ1-1
CDR3: ASSDRLATEAF